These 4 T cell receptor beta chains were all obtained from the same sample, sequenced in a study of blood T cell repertoires in COVID-19 (dated by TCRdb to 2020 to 2021). Libraries were prepared through the immunoSEQ multiplex PCR assay. The clones in this table, taken by TCRdb from immuneACCESS, are in-frame only. Not every clone is retained; where verified, under half of the shortfall comes from an unresolved V gene, and the cause of the rest is unknown. This sample is represented by 300,000 to 400,000 clones; approximately 82% of them were singletons. Of the sample, approximately 3.1% is held by the ten largest clones. Material: peripheral blood. These receptors all come from a man in his thirties or forties with active or convalescent COVID-19.

The chain employs TRBV28 and TRBJ2-1, with 8 bases aligning to TRBD2. Germline V CDR1 and CDR2: MDHEN, SYDVKM. Losses at the gene ends were 3 bases for V and 2 bases for J; bases not matched to a gene: 3. The CDR3 has 15 residues. CDR3 nucleotide sequence: TGTGCCAGCAGTTTGAGCGGGAGCACCTACAATGAGCAGTTCTTC. It yields the protein CASSLSGSTYNEQFF.

This chain uses TRBV28 with TRBJ1-5; 9 bases agree with TRBD1. Looked up from germline, CDR1 is MDHEN and CDR2 is SYDVKM. The CDR3 extends over 14 amino acids. V was pared by 7 bases and J by 7 bases, with 8 bases of the junction left unmatched. The CDR3 DNA is TGTGCCAGCACCGGAGGGACAGGGAGGCAGCCCCAGCATTTT. The encoded protein is CASTGGTGRQPQHF.

The rearrangement links TRBV19 to TRBJ2-5; 7 bases are shared with TRBD1. Germline-derived CDR1 and CDR2 are LNHDA and SQIVND (reference sequence). V gave up 7 bases and J gave up 5 bases; unmatched junction bases: 7. CDR3 length: 13 residues. CDR3 loop: CASTGTVGETQYF. Written as DNA, the CDR3 is TGTGCCAGTACCGGGACAGTTGGGGAGACCCAGTACTTC.

J is TRBJ1-5 and V is TRBV4-1, with TRBD1 matching 8 bases. The CDR3 runs 17 residues. J gave up 3 bases and V 0 bases, and 7 bases lay outside the gene matches. Germline CDR1 and CDR2: MGHRA and YSYEKL. CDR3 coding DNA: TGCGCCAGCAGCCAAGATCCCAGACAGGGGCCCAATCAGCCCCAGCATTTT. It yields the protein CASSQDPRQGPNQPQHF.